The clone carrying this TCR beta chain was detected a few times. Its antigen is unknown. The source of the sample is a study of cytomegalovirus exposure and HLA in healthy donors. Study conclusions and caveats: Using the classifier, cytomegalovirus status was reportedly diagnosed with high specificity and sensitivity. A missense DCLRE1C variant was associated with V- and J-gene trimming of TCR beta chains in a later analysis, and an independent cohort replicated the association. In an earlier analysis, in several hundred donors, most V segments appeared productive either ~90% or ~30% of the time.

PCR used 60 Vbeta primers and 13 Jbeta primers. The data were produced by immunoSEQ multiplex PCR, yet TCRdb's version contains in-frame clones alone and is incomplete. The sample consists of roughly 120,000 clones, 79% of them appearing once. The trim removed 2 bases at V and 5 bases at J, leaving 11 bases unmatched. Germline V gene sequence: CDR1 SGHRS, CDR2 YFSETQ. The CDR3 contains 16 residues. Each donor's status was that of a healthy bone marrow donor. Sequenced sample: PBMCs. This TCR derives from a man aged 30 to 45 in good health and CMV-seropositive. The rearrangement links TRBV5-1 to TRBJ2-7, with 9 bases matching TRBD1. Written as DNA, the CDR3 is TGCGCCAGCAGCTTAGGTTCGACAGGGGGTATCAACGAGCAGTACTTC. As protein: CASSLGSTGGINEQYF.